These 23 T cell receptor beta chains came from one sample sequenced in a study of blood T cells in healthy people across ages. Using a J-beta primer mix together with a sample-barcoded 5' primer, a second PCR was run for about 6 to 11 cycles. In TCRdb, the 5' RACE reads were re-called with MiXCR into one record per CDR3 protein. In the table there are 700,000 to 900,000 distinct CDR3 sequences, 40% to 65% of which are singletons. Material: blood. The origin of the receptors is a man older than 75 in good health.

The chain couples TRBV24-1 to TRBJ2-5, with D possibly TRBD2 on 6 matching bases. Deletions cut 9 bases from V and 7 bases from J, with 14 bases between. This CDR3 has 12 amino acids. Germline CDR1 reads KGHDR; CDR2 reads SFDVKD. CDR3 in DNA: TGTGCCACCTCGGACGGGGGAAGGACCCAGTACTTC. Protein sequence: CATSDGGRTQYF.

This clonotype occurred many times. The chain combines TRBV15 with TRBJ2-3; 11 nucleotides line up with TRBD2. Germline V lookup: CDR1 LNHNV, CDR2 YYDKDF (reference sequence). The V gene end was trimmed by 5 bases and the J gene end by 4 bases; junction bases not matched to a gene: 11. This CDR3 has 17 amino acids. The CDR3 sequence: CATSHPLTSGSADTQYF. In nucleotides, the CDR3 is TGTGCCACCAGCCACCCCCTTACTAGCGGGAGCGCAGATACGCAGTATTTT.

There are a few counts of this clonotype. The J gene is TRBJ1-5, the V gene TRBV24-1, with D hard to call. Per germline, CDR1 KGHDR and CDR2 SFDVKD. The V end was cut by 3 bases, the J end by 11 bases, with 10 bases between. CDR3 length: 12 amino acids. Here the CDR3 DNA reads TGTGCCACCAGTGATCCCGGTACCACCCAGCATTTT. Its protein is CATSDPGTTQHF.

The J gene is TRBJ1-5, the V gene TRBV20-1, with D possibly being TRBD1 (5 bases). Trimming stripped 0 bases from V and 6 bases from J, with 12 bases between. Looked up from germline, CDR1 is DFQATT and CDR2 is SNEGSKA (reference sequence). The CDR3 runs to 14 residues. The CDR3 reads CSARDAGTAQPQHF. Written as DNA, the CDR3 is TGCAGTGCTAGAGATGCTGGGACGGCTCAGCCCCAGCATTTT.

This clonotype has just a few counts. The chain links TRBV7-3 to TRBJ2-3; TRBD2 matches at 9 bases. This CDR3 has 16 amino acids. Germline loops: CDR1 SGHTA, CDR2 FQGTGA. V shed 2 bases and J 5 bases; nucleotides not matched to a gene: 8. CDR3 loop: CASSLGVAGVRDTQYF. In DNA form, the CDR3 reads TGTGCCAGCAGCTTAGGAGTAGCGGGAGTTAGAGATACGCAGTATTTT.

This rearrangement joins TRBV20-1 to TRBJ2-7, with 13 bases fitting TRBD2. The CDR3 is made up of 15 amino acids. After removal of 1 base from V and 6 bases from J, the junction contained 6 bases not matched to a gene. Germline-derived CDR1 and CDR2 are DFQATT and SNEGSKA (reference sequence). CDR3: CSARADTSGRGEQYF. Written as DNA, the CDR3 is TGCAGTGCTAGAGCCGATACTAGCGGGAGGGGCGAGCAGTACTTC.

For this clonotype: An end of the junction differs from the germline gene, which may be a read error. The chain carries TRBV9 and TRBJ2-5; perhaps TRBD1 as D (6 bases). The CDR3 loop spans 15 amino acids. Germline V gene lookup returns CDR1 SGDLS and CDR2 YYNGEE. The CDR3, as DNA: TGTGCCAGCGGGTCGACAGGCCGCCTCCAAGAGACCCAGTACTTT. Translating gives CASGSTGRLQETQYF.

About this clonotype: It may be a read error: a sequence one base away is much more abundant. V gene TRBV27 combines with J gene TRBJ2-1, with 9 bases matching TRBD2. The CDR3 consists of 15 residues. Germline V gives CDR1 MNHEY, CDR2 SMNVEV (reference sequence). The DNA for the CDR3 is TGTGCCGGCAGTCCGACCTCTAGCGGGAAGCCTGAGCAGTTCTTC. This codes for CAGSPTSSGKPEQFF.

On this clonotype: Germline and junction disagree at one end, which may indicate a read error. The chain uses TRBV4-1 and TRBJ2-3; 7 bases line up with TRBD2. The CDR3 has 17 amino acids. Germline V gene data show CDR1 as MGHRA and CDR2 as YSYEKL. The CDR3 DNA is TGCGCCAGCAGTCAAGATTTCGGAGCGGGATTAGGGAGATACGCGTATTTT. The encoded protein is CASSQDFGAGLGRYAYF.

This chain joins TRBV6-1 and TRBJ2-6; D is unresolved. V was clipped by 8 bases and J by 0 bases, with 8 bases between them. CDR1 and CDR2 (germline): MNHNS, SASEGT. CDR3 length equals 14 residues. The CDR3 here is CASSDISGANVLTF. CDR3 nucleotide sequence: TGTGCCAGCTCAGACATCTCTGGGGCCAACGTCCTGACTTTC.

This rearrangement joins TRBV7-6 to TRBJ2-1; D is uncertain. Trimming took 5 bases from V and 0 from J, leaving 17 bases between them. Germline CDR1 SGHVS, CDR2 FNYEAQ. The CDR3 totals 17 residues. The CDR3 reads CASSPRDTSYSYNEQFF. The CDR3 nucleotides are TGTGCCAGCAGCCCGAGAGACACATCATACTCCTACAATGAGCAGTTCTTC.

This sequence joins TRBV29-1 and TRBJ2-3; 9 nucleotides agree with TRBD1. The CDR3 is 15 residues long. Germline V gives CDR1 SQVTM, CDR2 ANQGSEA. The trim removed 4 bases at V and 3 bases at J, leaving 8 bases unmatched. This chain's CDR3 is CSVVPGTGLTDTQYF. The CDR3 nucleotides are TGCAGCGTTGTTCCCGGGACAGGGCTGACAGATACGCAGTATTTT.

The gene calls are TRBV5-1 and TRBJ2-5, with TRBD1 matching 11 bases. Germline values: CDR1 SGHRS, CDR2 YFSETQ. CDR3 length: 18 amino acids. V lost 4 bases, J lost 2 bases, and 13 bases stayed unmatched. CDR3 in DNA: TGCGCCAGCAGCACCGGACAGGGGGCAGAATTGTGGCAAGAGACCCAGTACTTC. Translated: CASSTGQGAELWQETQYF.

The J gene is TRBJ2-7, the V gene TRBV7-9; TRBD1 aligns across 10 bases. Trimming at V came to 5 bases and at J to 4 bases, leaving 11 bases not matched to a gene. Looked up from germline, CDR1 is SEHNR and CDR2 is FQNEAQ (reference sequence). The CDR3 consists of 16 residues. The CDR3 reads CASSPTDRGAWYEQYF. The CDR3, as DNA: TGTGCCAGCAGCCCGACGGACAGGGGGGCATGGTACGAGCAGTACTTC. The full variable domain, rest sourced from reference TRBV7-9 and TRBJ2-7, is DTGVSQNPRHKITKRGQNVTFRCDPISEHNRLYWYRQTLGQGPEFLTYFQNEAQLEKSRLLSDRFSAERPKGSFSTLEIQRTEQGDSAMYLCASSPTDRGAWYEQYFGPGTRLTVT.

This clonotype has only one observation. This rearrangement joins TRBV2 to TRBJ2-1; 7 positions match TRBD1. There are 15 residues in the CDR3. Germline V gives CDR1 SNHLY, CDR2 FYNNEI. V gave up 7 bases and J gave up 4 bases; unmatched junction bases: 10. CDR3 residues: CASTEWTGGYNEQFF. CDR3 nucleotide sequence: TGTGCCAGCACCGAGTGGACAGGTGGTTACAATGAGCAGTTCTTC.

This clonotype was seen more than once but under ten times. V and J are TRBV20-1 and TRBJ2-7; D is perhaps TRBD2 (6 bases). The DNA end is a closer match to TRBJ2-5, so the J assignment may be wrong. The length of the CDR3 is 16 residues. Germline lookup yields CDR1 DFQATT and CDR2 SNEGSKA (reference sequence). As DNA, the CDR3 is TGCAGTGCTAGAGATAGGGGACTGGGGCTATCGGAGACCCAGTACTTC. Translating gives CSARDRGLGLSETQYF.

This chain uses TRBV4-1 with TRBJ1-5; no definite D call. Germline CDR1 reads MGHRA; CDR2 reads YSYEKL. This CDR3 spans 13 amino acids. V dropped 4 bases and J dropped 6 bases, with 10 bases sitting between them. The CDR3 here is CASSPPAGQPQHF. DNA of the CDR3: TGCGCCAGCAGCCCTCCAGCAGGTCAGCCCCAGCATTTT.

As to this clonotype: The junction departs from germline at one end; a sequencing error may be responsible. The CDR3 protein is CASSRTASGQATQYF. CDR3 bases: TGCGCCAGCAGCCGGACAGCCTCGGGACAAGCGACCCAGTACTTC. The chain couples TRBV5-1 to TRBJ2-7, with TRBD1 as a possible D gene (6 bases). The tail of the sequence fits TRBJ2-5 better, so the J call may be wrong. The CDR3 length is 15 residues. CDR1 and CDR2 (germline): SGHRS, YFSETQ.

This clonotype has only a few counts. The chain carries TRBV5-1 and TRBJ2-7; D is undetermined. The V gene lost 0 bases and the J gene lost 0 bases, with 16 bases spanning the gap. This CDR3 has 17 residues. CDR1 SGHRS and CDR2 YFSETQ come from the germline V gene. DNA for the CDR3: TGCGCCAGCAGCTTGGCCGTGGGTCGCCAAGGCTCCTACGAGCAGTACTTC. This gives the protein CASSLAVGRQGSYEQYF.

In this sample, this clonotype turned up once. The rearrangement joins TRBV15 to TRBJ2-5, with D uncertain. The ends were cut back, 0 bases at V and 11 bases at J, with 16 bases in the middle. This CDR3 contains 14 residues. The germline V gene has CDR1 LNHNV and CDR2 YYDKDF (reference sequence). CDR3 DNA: TGTGCCACCAGCAGAGATCGGGTGGCTAATGAGCAGTACTTC. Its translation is CATSRDRVANEQYF.

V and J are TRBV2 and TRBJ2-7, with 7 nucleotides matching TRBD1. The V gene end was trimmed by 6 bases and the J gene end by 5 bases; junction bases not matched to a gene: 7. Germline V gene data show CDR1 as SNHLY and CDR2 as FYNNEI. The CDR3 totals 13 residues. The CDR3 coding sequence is TGTGCCAGCAGGGTAGACAGGGCTAACGAGCAGTACTTC. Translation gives CASRVDRANEQYF.

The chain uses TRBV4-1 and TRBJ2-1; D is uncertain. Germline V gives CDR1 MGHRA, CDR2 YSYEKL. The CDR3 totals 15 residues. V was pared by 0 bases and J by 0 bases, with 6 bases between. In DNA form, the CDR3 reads TGCGCCAGCAGCCAAGACGCTAGCTCCTACAATGAGCAGTTCTTC. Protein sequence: CASSQDASSYNEQFF.

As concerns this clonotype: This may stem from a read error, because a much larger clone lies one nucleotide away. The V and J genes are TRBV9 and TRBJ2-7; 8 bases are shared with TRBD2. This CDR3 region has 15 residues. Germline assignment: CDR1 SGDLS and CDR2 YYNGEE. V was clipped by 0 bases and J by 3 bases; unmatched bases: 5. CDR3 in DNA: TGTGCCAGCAGCGTAGGCCGAGCGGGGGTCTACGAGCAGTACTTC. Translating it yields CASSVGRAGVYEQYF.